This record looks at one TCR beta chain sequence and its context. The record originates from a study of blood T cell repertoires in COVID-19. TCRdb keeps only in-frame clones here, not all; method: immunoSEQ multiplex PCR. The repertoire holds more than 150,000 clones, with 86% as singletons. The V end lost 6 bases, the J end lost 2 bases, and 8 bases lay between the germline ends. The CDR3 consists of 13 residues. The genes are TRBV12-3 or TRBV12-4 and TRBJ1-5; tentative D call: TRBD1 (5 bases). Specimen: peripheral blood. The receptor comes from a man between 70 and 80 years old with active or convalescent COVID-19. The CDR3 spells CASRATGNQPQHF. CDR3 in DNA: TGTGCCAGCAGAGCGACAGGCAATCAGCCCCAGCATTTT.